The 30 T cell receptor beta chains presented below share a single source sample, sequenced in a study of cytomegalovirus exposure and HLA in healthy donors. It was with 60 Vbeta and 13 Jbeta primers that the PCR ran. Profiled with immunoSEQ multiplex PCR; TCRdb holds only in-frame clones, not every one. Altogether about 160,000 clones are present, around 74% being singletons, with the ten largest covering about 1.9%. The specimen sequenced was PBMCs. The receptors were gathered from a female donor in good health and CMV-seronegative.

Note on this clone: Mismatch with germline at one junction end may stem from a read error. J is TRBJ1-2 and V is TRBV5-5; D unresolved. The germline CDR1 and CDR2 sequences are SGHKS and YYEKEE (reference sequence). The CDR3 sequence is 13 residues long. The CDR3 sequence is CASTEMGGNGCTF. CDR3 coding DNA: TGTGCCAGCACCGAAATGGGAGGGAACGGCTGCACCTTC. The full variable domain, completed using reference TRBV5-5 and TRBJ1-2, is DAGVTQSPTHLIKTRGQQVTLRCSPISGHKSVSWYQQVLGQGPQFIFQYYEKEERGRGNFPDRFSARQFPNYSSELNVNALLLGDSALYLCASTEMGGNGCTFGSGTRLTVV.

The chain carries TRBV10-3 and TRBJ1-1, with 11 bases matching TRBD1. The germline CDR1 and CDR2 sequences are ENHRY and SYGVKD. CDR3 length: 15 residues. Trimming took 5 bases from V and 10 from J; bases not matched to a gene: 12. CDR3 region: CAISQPSGQGASAFF. The CDR3 DNA is TGTGCCATCAGTCAACCAAGCGGACAGGGGGCATCAGCTTTCTTT.

This sequence joins TRBV25-1 and TRBJ2-3, with D possibly being TRBD2 (6 bases). Germline values: CDR1 MGHDK, CDR2 SYGVNS. The V end lost 2 bases, the J end lost 1 base, and 13 bases lay between the germline ends. CDR3 size: 16 residues. The CDR3 sequence: CASSEAGHSRTDTQYF. The CDR3 bases are TGTGCCAGCAGTGAAGCGGGGCATTCGCGCACAGATACGCAGTATTTT.

Notes on this clone: A read error may account for a junction end that differs from germline. The chain carries TRBV11-2 and TRBJ2-2; D possibly corresponds to TRBD2 (5 bases). The CDR3 totals 13 residues. Germline V gene data show CDR1 as SGHAT and CDR2 as FQNNGV. CDR3 loop: CASSLAVTGELFF. The CDR3 DNA follows: TGTGCCAGCAGCTTAGCGGTTACCGGGGAGCTTTTTTTT.

This clone was detected only once. The rearrangement uses TRBV19 and TRBJ1-5; possibly TRBD1 for D (5 bases). Trimming pared 7 bases from V and 2 bases from J, leaving 21 bases between. Germline assignment: CDR1 LNHDA and CDR2 SQIVND (reference sequence). This CDR3 has 17 amino acids. CDR3 DNA: TGTGCCAGTACCCCAGTCTGGGGGGTGATCGGCAATCAGCCCCAGCATTTT. It specifies CASTPVWGVIGNQPQHF. The full variable domain, rest sourced from reference TRBV19 and TRBJ1-5, is DGGITQSPKYLFRKEGQNVTLSCEQNLNHDAMYWYRQDPGQGLRLIYYSQIVNDFQKGDIAEGYSVSREKKESFPLTVTSAQKNPTAFYLCASTPVWGVIGNQPQHFGDGTRLSIL.

This clone was seen a handful of times. The chain has TRBV5-5 and TRBJ1-3, with D maybe TRBD1 (5 bases). CDR3 length: 15 residues. Germline CDR1 and CDR2: SGHKS and YYEKEE (reference sequence). The V end was cut by 2 bases, the J end by 0 bases, with 9 bases between. This chain's CDR3 is CASSLGRGSGNTIYF. The CDR3, as DNA: TGTGCCAGCAGCTTAGGGAGGGGCTCTGGAAACACCATATATTTT.

The V and J genes are TRBV5-1 and TRBJ2-5; no definite D call. Trimming removed 0 bases from V and 5 bases from J, with 8 bases in between. CDR3 length: 13 amino acids. Germline values: CDR1 SGHRS, CDR2 YFSETQ. The CDR3 is CASSLAGWETQYF. The CDR3 nucleotides are TGCGCCAGCAGCTTGGCTGGCTGGGAGACCCAGTACTTC. The full variable domain, with the rest looked up from reference TRBV5-1 and TRBJ2-5, is KAGVTQTPRYLIKTRGQQVTLSCSPISGHRSVSWYQQTPGQGLQFLFEYFSETQRNKGNFPGRFSGRQFSNSRSEMNVSTLELGDSALYLCASSLAGWETQYFGPGTRLLVL.

The chain carries TRBV27 and TRBJ2-3; 12 bases align to TRBD2. The CDR3 covers 18 residues. Unmatched junction bases numbered 7, after V lost 2 bases and J lost 1 base. From germline, CDR1 is MNHEY and CDR2 SMNVEV (reference sequence). The chain's CDR3 is CASSLGLAGGPGTDTQYF. In DNA form, the CDR3 reads TGTGCCAGCAGTTTAGGGCTAGCGGGGGGGCCAGGCACAGATACGCAGTATTTT.

The chain combines TRBV6-4 with TRBJ1-1; D ambiguous. CDR3 length: 13 residues. The germline V gene has CDR1 MRHNA and CDR2 SNTAGT. Trimming stripped 4 bases from V and 1 base from J, with 7 bases between. CDR3 DNA sequence: TGTGCCAGCAGTGTTACACGGAACACTGAAGCTTTCTTT. It encodes CASSVTRNTEAFF.

The chain employs TRBV7-9 and TRBJ1-2, with TRBD1 identical over 7 bases. Germline assignment: CDR1 SEHNR and CDR2 FQNEAQ (reference sequence). This CDR3 region has 14 residues. V lost 5 bases, J lost 6 bases, and 9 bases stayed unmatched. The CDR3 DNA reads TGTGCCAGCAGCGCCACCACAGGGGACCATGGCTACACCTTC. Translation gives CASSATTGDHGYTF.

V and J are TRBV5-6 and TRBJ2-7, with D possibly TRBD1 on 6 matching bases. This CDR3 contains 17 residues. Trimming removed 3 bases from V and 3 bases from J, with 22 bases in between. Germline loops: CDR1 SGHDT, CDR2 YYEEEE. For the CDR3, the DNA is TGTGCCAGCAGCTCCCTATTAACAGGGATCCTGGGCTACGAGCAGTACTTC. Its protein is CASSSLLTGILGYEQYF. Full variable domain (remainder filled in from reference TRBV5-6 and TRBJ2-7): DAGVTQSPTHLIKTRGQQVTLRCSPKSGHDTVSWYQQALGQGPQFIFQYYEEEERQRGNFPDRFSGHQFPNYSSELNVNALLLGDSALYLCASSSLLTGILGYEQYFGPGTRLTVT.

The rearrangement uses TRBV29-1 and TRBJ2-2; D is ambiguous. Germline values: CDR1 SQVTM, CDR2 ANQGSEA. V dropped 2 bases and J dropped 4 bases, with 8 bases sitting between them. The CDR3 totals 13 residues. The CDR3 spells CSVEIGGTGELFF. CDR3 DNA: TGCAGCGTTGAAATAGGCGGCACCGGGGAGCTGTTTTTT.

The gene calls are TRBV6-1 and TRBJ1-4, with D unclear. Trimming took 7 bases from V and 3 from J, leaving 15 bases between them. The germline V gene has CDR1 MNHNS and CDR2 SASEGT. There are 15 residues in the CDR3. The CDR3 here is CASMEHGGPNEKLFF. CDR3 nucleotides: TGTGCCAGCATGGAGCATGGAGGGCCTAATGAAAAACTGTTTTTT.

The CDR3 loop is CASSSTLAGTLANEKLFF. The CDR3, as DNA: TGTGCCAGCAGCTCGACGTTGGCAGGTACCTTAGCTAATGAAAAACTGTTTTTT. The chain combines TRBV7-9 with TRBJ1-4; D gene ambiguous. The germline V and J ends were trimmed by 4 bases and 3 bases, with 21 bases remaining between them. CDR1 and CDR2 from the germline V gene are SEHNR and FQNEAQ (reference sequence). The CDR3 spans 18 residues.

In this sample, this clone turned up a few times. The CDR3 region is CASRLQGGFTEAFF. The DNA of the CDR3 is TGTGCCAGTAGACTACAGGGCGGGTTTACTGAAGCTTTCTTT. The rearrangement uses TRBV19 and TRBJ1-1, with a possible D match to TRBD1 (6 bases). V gave up 6 bases and J gave up 5 bases, with 16 bases separating them. The V gene's germline CDR1 is LNHDA and CDR2 SQIVND (reference sequence). CDR3 length equals 14 residues.

This clone was seen once. The chain joins TRBV7-3 to TRBJ2-1; D not resolved. V lost 5 bases, J lost 1 base, and 15 bases lay in between. Germline V gives CDR1 SGHTA, CDR2 FQGTGA. This CDR3 contains 16 residues. The CDR3 loop reads CASSPSQVYSYNEQFF. CDR3 in DNA: TGTGCCAGCAGCCCGAGTCAGGTGTATTCCTACAATGAGCAGTTCTTC.

The J gene is TRBJ1-6, the V gene TRBV25-1; D is ambiguous. From germline, CDR1 is MGHDK and CDR2 SYGVNS. The CDR3 length is 14 residues. V lost 2 bases to trimming and J lost 6 bases, with 8 bases between them. The CDR3 nucleotides read TGTGCCAGCAGTGAAAACACGTTTAATTCACCCCTCCACTTT. It encodes CASSENTFNSPLHF.

This clone was seen only once. The genes are TRBV5-1 and TRBJ2-2; D might be TRBD1 (6 bases). This CDR3 has 14 residues. The germline V and J ends were trimmed by 7 bases and 4 bases, with 14 bases remaining between them. Germline CDR1 reads SGHRS; CDR2 reads YFSETQ. The CDR3 loop reads CASGEGVFTGELFF. CDR3 DNA: TGCGCCAGCGGCGAGGGGGTTTTCACCGGGGAGCTGTTTTTT.

This clone was detected a few times. The J gene is TRBJ2-1, the V gene TRBV7-2, with 8 bases matching TRBD2. J lost 8 bases, V lost 5 bases, and 11 bases had no gene match. Per germline, CDR1 SGHTA and CDR2 FQGNSA. The CDR3 is made up of 15 amino acids. CDR3 region: CASSLRSGRVYEQFF. CDR3 DNA: TGTGCCAGCAGCCTACGCAGCGGGAGAGTGTATGAGCAGTTCTTC.

The chain joins TRBV9 to TRBJ2-3, with TRBD1 identical over 9 bases. The CDR3 runs 15 residues. J lost 3 bases, V lost 3 bases, and 5 bases had no gene match. Germline assignment: CDR1 SGDLS and CDR2 YYNGEE. The CDR3 is CASSAGTGFTDTQYF. DNA of the CDR3: TGTGCCAGCAGCGCCGGGACAGGGTTTACAGATACGCAGTATTTT.

The chain couples TRBV5-1 to TRBJ1-2; D remains unclear. Trimming shortened V by 0 bases and J by 2 bases, and 11 bases separated the two germline ends. Germline V gene sequence: CDR1 SGHRS, CDR2 YFSETQ. CDR3 length: 15 residues. CDR3 sequence reads: CASSLVPQANYGYTF. The CDR3 bases are TGCGCCAGCAGCTTGGTCCCGCAGGCAAACTATGGCTACACCTTC.

This clone was counted a few times. V is TRBV10-3 and J is TRBJ2-5; a weak D match, TRBD1 (5 bases). The CDR3 consists of 13 residues. Per the germline V gene, CDR1 is ENHRY and CDR2 is SYGVKD. V lost 6 bases to trimming and J lost 5 bases, with 13 bases between them. CDR3 sequence: CAIRTVIEETQYF. As DNA, the CDR3 is TGTGCCATCAGGACAGTAATCGAGGAGACCCAGTACTTC.

J is TRBJ2-3 and V is TRBV5-1, with TRBD2 matching over 9 bases. This CDR3 comprises 16 residues. Per germline, CDR1 SGHRS and CDR2 YFSETQ. The trim removed 1 base at V and 0 bases at J, leaving 3 bases unmatched. The CDR3 loop reads CASSLPLAGSTDTQYF. The CDR3 DNA follows: TGCGCCAGCAGCTTGCCCCTAGCGGGAAGCACAGATACGCAGTATTTT.

The rearrangement joins TRBV6-5 to TRBJ2-1; TRBD2 aligns across 9 bases. The CDR3 runs 15 residues. J was trimmed by 7 bases and V by 6 bases; bases with no gene match: 10. The V gene's germline CDR1 is MNHEY and CDR2 SVGAGI. The CDR3, as DNA: TGTGCCAGCAGCTCCCCTGGCGGGGGGGCGAATGAGCAGTTCTTC. The encoded protein is CASSSPGGGANEQFF.

The chain links TRBV6-4 to TRBJ2-5, with D maybe TRBD1 (6 bases). V was trimmed by 3 bases and J by 7 bases, leaving 12 bases between them. The germline V gene has CDR1 MRHNA and CDR2 SNTAGT. This CDR3 has 13 residues. The CDR3 region is CASSEATGWTQYF. CDR3 DNA sequence: TGTGCCAGCAGTGAGGCCACAGGGTGGACCCAGTACTTC.

The chain joins TRBV7-3 to TRBJ1-4; D gene ambiguous. This CDR3 has 15 amino acids. Germline loops: CDR1 SGHTA, CDR2 FQGTGA. V lost 0 bases and J lost 0, with 5 bases in between. CDR3 sequence reads: CASSLTPATNEKLFF. The CDR3, as DNA: TGTGCCAGCAGCTTAACTCCGGCAACTAATGAAAAACTGTTTTTT.

CDR3 residues: CASSIGQSGNSPLHF. In nucleotides, the CDR3 is TGTGCCAGCAGCATTGGACAGTCGGGGAATTCACCCCTCCACTTT. The V gene is TRBV9, the J gene TRBJ1-6; D is perhaps TRBD1 (6 bases). Germline loops: CDR1 SGDLS, CDR2 YYNGEE. V gave up 4 bases and J gave up 7 bases, with 15 bases separating them. This CDR3 has 15 amino acids.

The chain carries TRBV2 and TRBJ2-4; D may be TRBD2 (5 bases). CDR1 SNHLY and CDR2 FYNNEI come from the germline V gene. The V gene lost 4 bases and the J gene lost 7 bases, with 17 bases spanning the gap. This CDR3 has 15 amino acids. CDR3 protein: CASSAVRGQRNIQYF. As DNA, the CDR3 is TGTGCCAGCAGTGCTGTGCGAGGGCAGCGGAACATTCAGTACTTC.

Only a few counts were recorded for this clone. The gene calls are TRBV15 and TRBJ2-1, with 8 bases lining up with TRBD1. Per germline, CDR1 LNHNV and CDR2 YYDKDF (reference sequence). V lost 1 base to trimming and J lost 0 bases; unmatched junction nucleotides: 11. The CDR3 has 19 amino acids. This CDR3 reads CATSRASAAGQGSYNEQFF. CDR3 in DNA: TGTGCCACCAGCAGAGCCTCAGCTGCCGGACAGGGCTCCTACAATGAGCAGTTCTTC.

This chain uses TRBV2 with TRBJ2-7; 11 bases match TRBD2. Germline values: CDR1 SNHLY, CDR2 FYNNEI. The CDR3 is 15 amino acids. V shed 6 bases, J shed 2 bases, and the junction held 6 bases outside the gene matches. CDR3 region: CASSIDSGGAYEQYF. The CDR3 DNA is TGTGCCAGCAGCATTGATAGCGGGGGGGCCTACGAGCAGTACTTC.